The 24 T cell receptor beta chains presented below share a single source sample, sequenced in a study of pediatric ulcerative colitis. Sequencing used immunoSEQ multiplex PCR; TCRdb keeps in-frame clones, though not all of them. The sample lists about 64,000 clones; about 80% were seen once. The sample consisted of blood. The receptors originated from a boy younger than 18 with moderate ulcerative colitis.

The gene calls are TRBV10-3 and TRBJ1-1, with 8 positions matching TRBD1. Germline V gene sequence: CDR1 ENHRY, CDR2 SYGVKD. With V trimmed by 5 bases and J by 4 bases, 6 bases remained unmatched. The CDR3 runs to 14 residues. The DNA for the CDR3 is TGTGCCATCAGTCCGGGACAGGCGTCCACTGAAGCTTTCTTT. Its protein product is CAISPGQASTEAFF.

The chain joins TRBV7-9 to TRBJ1-4; TRBD1 might be the D (5 bases). V was trimmed by 7 bases and J by 3 bases, leaving 12 bases between them. Per germline, CDR1 SEHNR and CDR2 FQNEAQ (reference sequence). CDR3 length equals 14 residues. CDR3 residues: CASTSRGANEKLFF. In nucleotides, the CDR3 is TGTGCCAGCACCTCCCGGGGGGCTAATGAAAAACTGTTTTTT.

The V gene is TRBV19, the J gene TRBJ2-1; D may match TRBD1 or TRBD2 (5 bases each). The CDR3 has 14 residues. Trimming pared 4 bases from V and 7 bases from J, leaving 14 bases between. Germline values: CDR1 LNHDA, CDR2 SQIVND (reference sequence). CDR3 residues: CASSTGAASNEQFF. In nucleotides, the CDR3 is TGTGCCAGTAGTACCGGGGCAGCATCTAATGAGCAGTTCTTC.

The chain links TRBV5-6 to TRBJ1-1, with D possibly TRBD1 on 5 matching bases. V was clipped by 2 bases and J by 3 bases, with 8 bases between them. This CDR3 has 13 amino acids. Germline V lookup: CDR1 SGHDT, CDR2 YYEEEE. CDR3 loop: CASSFGRDTEAFF. CDR3 sequence (DNA): TGTGCCAGCAGCTTCGGCAGGGACACTGAAGCTTTCTTT. Based on the CDR3 plus reference TRBV5-6 and TRBJ1-1, the full variable domain is DAGVTQSPTHLIKTRGQQVTLRCSPKSGHDTVSWYQQALGQGPQFIFQYYEEEERQRGNFPDRFSGHQFPNYSSELNVNALLLGDSALYLCASSFGRDTEAFFGQGTRLTVV.

This clone was counted between two and nine times. The chain carries TRBV5-4 and TRBJ1-2, with D hard to call. V gave up 6 bases and J gave up 2 bases, with 17 bases separating them. Germline loops: CDR1 SGHNT, CDR2 YYREEE (reference sequence). CDR3 length equals 15 residues. This chain's CDR3 is CASIAGPVGNYGYTF. CDR3 sequence (DNA): TGTGCCAGCATCGCGGGCCCCGTGGGGAACTATGGCTACACCTTC.

V is TRBV5-1 and J is TRBJ2-3; 7 bases fit TRBD1. In germline, CDR1 is SGHRS, CDR2 YFSETQ. The V segment lost 1 base and the J segment 2 bases; nucleotides outside the gene matches: 19. This CDR3 is 20 amino acids long. CDR3 residues: CASSLWATRGQASATDTQYF. The CDR3 bases are TGCGCCAGCAGCTTGTGGGCCACGAGGGGGCAGGCATCCGCCACAGATACGCAGTATTTT.

The chain couples TRBV7-9 to TRBJ2-7, with a weak D call TRBD1 (5 bases). Germline V gene sequence: CDR1 SEHNR, CDR2 FQNEAQ (reference sequence). The germline V and J ends were trimmed by 2 bases and 2 bases, with 7 bases remaining between them. The CDR3 is made up of 13 amino acids. As DNA, the CDR3 is TGTGCCAGCAGCTTATCAGGGACCTACGAGCAGTACTTC. This translates into CASSLSGTYEQYF.

The chain recombines TRBV9 with TRBJ2-3; the match to TRBD1 covers 11 bases. The CDR3 spans 14 residues. V lost 3 bases and J lost 6; bases outside the gene matches: 3. Germline-derived CDR1 and CDR2 are SGDLS and YYNGEE. CDR3 region: CASSGTGGADTQYF. CDR3 nucleotides: TGTGCCAGCAGCGGGACAGGGGGCGCGGATACGCAGTATTTT.

The chain joins TRBV10-1 to TRBJ2-1; D not certain. V shed 8 bases and J shed 7 bases, with 3 bases lying between them. The CDR3 has 9 amino acids. The germline V gene encodes CDR1 WNHNN and CDR2 SYGVQD (reference sequence). The CDR3 region is CASSNEQFF. CDR3 coding DNA: TGCGCCAGCTCAAATGAGCAGTTCTTC.

The V gene is TRBV18, the J gene TRBJ2-7, with 12 bases fitting TRBD2. V trimming: 3 bases; J trimming: 2 bases; junction bases outside the gene matches: 2. The CDR3 consists of 15 residues. Germline V gene lookup returns CDR1 KGHSH and CDR2 LQKENI. The CDR3 DNA reads as TGTGCCAGCTCACCGCGACTAGCGGGGGCCTACGAGCAGTACTTC. Translated, it gives CASSPRLAGAYEQYF.

The J gene is TRBJ1-6, the V gene TRBV7-3, with D uncertain. Trimming removed 3 bases at V and 7 bases at J, with 10 bases between. Germline assignment: CDR1 SGHTA and CDR2 FQGTGA. CDR3 length: 14 amino acids. DNA for the CDR3: TGTGCCAGCAGCTTTACCGGGATCAATTCACCCCTCCACTTT. Its protein product is CASSFTGINSPLHF.

The chain couples TRBV9 to TRBJ1-1; 7 bases are shared with TRBD1. J was trimmed by 1 base and V by 4 bases; bases with no gene match: 13. Germline CDR1 reads SGDLS; CDR2 reads YYNGEE. This CDR3 has 17 amino acids. The DNA for the CDR3 is TGTGCCAGCAGCTTCCGGGACAGTGAATACCGGAACACTGAAGCTTTCTTT. Its translation: CASSFRDSEYRNTEAFF.

J is TRBJ1-1 and V is TRBV5-5; 8 bases fit TRBD1. Per germline, CDR1 SGHKS and CDR2 YYEKEE (reference sequence). The junction had 8 bases not matched to a gene; V was cut back by 4 bases and J by 6 bases. The CDR3 is made up of 14 amino acids. The CDR3 nucleotides read TGTGCCAGCAGCCCTACATCAGGGGGCCCTGAAGCTTTCTTT. This encodes CASSPTSGGPEAFF.

This clone was seen just once. This sequence joins TRBV29-1 and TRBJ2-7; possible D gene TRBD1, 5 bases. This CDR3 has 11 amino acids. Trimming removed 6 bases at V and 1 base at J, with 7 bases between. Germline-derived CDR1 and CDR2 are SQVTM and ANQGSEA. This chain's CDR3 is CSVGQSYEQYF. CDR3 DNA sequence: TGCAGCGTGGGGCAGTCCTACGAGCAGTACTTC.

The rearrangement links TRBV7-2 to TRBJ1-5; D unclear. Between the trimmed V and J ends, which lost 2 bases and 3 bases, there was a span of 8 bases. Germline V CDR1 and CDR2: SGHTA, FQGNSA. This CDR3 is built from 14 residues. The CDR3 DNA sequence: TGTGCCAGCAGCTTATCCGTTAACAATCAGCCCCAGCATTTT. It specifies CASSLSVNNQPQHF.

The V gene is TRBV9, the J gene TRBJ1-2; 9 nucleotides match TRBD1. The V segment lost 5 bases and the J segment 5 bases; nucleotides outside the gene matches: 10. Germline V gives CDR1 SGDLS, CDR2 YYNGEE. The CDR3 covers 15 residues. CDR3 sequence (DNA): TGTGCCAGCAGTCTTACTACCGGGACAGGGTATGGCTACACCTTC. It is translated as CASSLTTGTGYGYTF.

The chain joins TRBV5-6 to TRBJ2-2; perhaps TRBD1 as D (6 bases). V lost 0 bases, J lost 1 base, and 10 bases lay in between. CDR1 and CDR2 from the germline V gene are SGHDT and YYEEEE. This CDR3 is 16 amino acids long. The CDR3 region has the DNA TGTGCCAGCAGCTTGGCGACAGGACTGAACACCGGGGAGCTGTTTTTT. Residues: CASSLATGLNTGELFF.

The CDR3 nucleotides read TGTGCCAGCAGGCCGTGGGGCAGCCAAACAATTCAGTACTTC. It translates to CASRPWGSQTIQYF. This chain connects TRBV5-6 to TRBJ2-4, with D perhaps matching TRBD1 (5 bases). V lost 5 bases, J lost 10 bases, and 19 bases lay in between. The CDR3 runs to 14 residues. Germline CDR1 and CDR2: SGHDT and YYEEEE.

V and J are TRBV6-5 and TRBJ1-2, with TRBD1 as a possible D gene (5 bases). The CDR3 sequence is 12 residues long. Germline CDR1 is MNHEY and CDR2 is SVGAGI. The V gene lost 4 bases and the J gene lost 7 bases, with 10 bases spanning the gap. CDR3: CASSSGGGGYTF. Written as DNA, the CDR3 is TGTGCCAGCAGTTCCGGGGGAGGTGGCTACACCTTC.

This clone appeared once. The genes are TRBV30 and TRBJ1-1; D unclear. From germline, CDR1 is GTSNPN and CDR2 SVGIG (reference sequence). The CDR3 has 16 residues. The V and J ends lost 2 bases and 0 bases respectively, with 16 bases between them. CDR3 residues: CAWSSSFLRMNTEAFF. The CDR3 DNA reads TGTGCCTGGAGTAGCTCGTTCCTCCGCATGAACACTGAAGCTTTCTTT.

This rearrangement joins TRBV2 to TRBJ1-5; D possibly corresponds to TRBD1 (6 bases). V lost 7 bases, J lost 6 bases, and 13 bases lay in between. CDR1 is SNHLY, CDR2 FYNNEI, per germline. The CDR3 covers 13 residues. The CDR3 region is CASTGGGGQPQHF. CDR3 sequence (DNA): TGTGCCAGCACCGGAGGGGGGGGTCAGCCCCAGCATTTT.

The chain uses TRBV11-2 and TRBJ1-6, with no clear D. With 2 bases removed from V and 8 bases from J, the gap between germline ends came to 13 bases. CDR1 SGHAT and CDR2 FQNNGV come from the germline V gene. This CDR3 has 15 residues. CDR3 region: CASSLSAGMDSPLHF. In DNA, the CDR3 is TGTGCCAGCAGCTTATCCGCGGGGATGGATTCACCCCTCCACTTT.

V usage is TRBV27 and J usage is TRBJ2-7; 8 nucleotides match TRBD2. With V trimmed by 4 bases and J by 3 bases, 11 bases remained unmatched. The length of the CDR3 is 16 residues. The germline CDR1 and CDR2 sequences are MNHEY and SMNVEV (reference sequence). CDR3 protein: CASSSLSGNKDYEQYF. The CDR3 bases are TGTGCCAGCAGTTCCCTTAGCGGGAACAAGGACTACGAGCAGTACTTC.

In its sample, this clone was seen a few times. The J gene is TRBJ2-7, the V gene TRBV5-4; D unclear. Germline CDR1 is SGHNT and CDR2 is YYREEE (reference sequence). Between the trimmed V and J ends, which lost 4 bases and 4 bases, there was a span of 12 bases. The CDR3 has 13 amino acids. CDR3 sequence: CASSLGSQYEQYF. CDR3 in DNA: TGTGCCAGCAGCCTGGGTTCCCAGTACGAGCAGTACTTC.